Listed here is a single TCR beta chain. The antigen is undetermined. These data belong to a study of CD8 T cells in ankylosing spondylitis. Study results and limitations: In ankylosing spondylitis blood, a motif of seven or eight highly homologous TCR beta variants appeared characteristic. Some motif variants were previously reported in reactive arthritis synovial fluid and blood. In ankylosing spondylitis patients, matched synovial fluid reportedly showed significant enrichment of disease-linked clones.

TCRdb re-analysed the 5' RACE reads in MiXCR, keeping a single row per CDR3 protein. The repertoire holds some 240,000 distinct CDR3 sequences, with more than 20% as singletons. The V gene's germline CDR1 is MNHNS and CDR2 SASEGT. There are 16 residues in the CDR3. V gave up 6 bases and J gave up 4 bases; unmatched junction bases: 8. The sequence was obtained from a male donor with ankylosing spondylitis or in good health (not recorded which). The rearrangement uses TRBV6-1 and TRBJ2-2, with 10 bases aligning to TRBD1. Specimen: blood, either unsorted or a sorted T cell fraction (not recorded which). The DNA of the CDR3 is TGTGCCAGCAGGACGTGGGGACAGGGGCCCACCGGGGAGCTGTTTTTT. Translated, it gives CASRTWGQGPTGELFF.